This T cell receptor (beta chain) originates from a study of cytomegalovirus exposure and HLA in healthy donors. Primers: 60 Vbeta forward and 13 Jbeta reverse. TCRdb keeps only in-frame clones here, not all; method: immunoSEQ multiplex PCR. The data show under 150,000 clones, approximately 80% seen once. Study observations and caveats: A highly shared variant cluster was judged a likely technical artifact.

This clone was counted between two and nine times. Its antigen is unknown. The CDR3 loop spans 17 amino acids. Looked up from germline, CDR1 is SGHAT and CDR2 is FQDESV (reference sequence). Germline trimming cut 2 bases from V and 5 bases from J; bases unmatched to any gene: 13. The sequenced sample was PBMCs. This TCR was sampled from a boy younger than 10 in good health and CMV-seronegative. This chain uses TRBV11-1 with TRBJ2-7; 9 positions agree with TRBD2. The CDR3 protein is CASSLTFSGGGADEQYF. CDR3 nucleotides: TGTGCCAGCAGCTTAACCTTCTCTGGCGGGGGGGCCGACGAGCAGTACTTC.